The rows below give T cell receptor beta chains drawn from one sample of a study of long-term antiretroviral therapy in people with HIV. The protocol was immunoSEQ multiplex PCR, while the TCRdb copy is restricted to in-frame clones and leaves out a portion. The profile shows some 28,000 clones, less than 85% of them singletons. Material: unsorted PBMCs, obtained 0.3 years after starting antiretroviral therapy. Receptors originate from a man aged 35 to 55 with HIV. Both conserved end residues are part of each CDR3. The D gene is left open where the match is weak. Clone size is shown for a subset of rows, as once, few, many or a class of expanded clone.

j_gene,d_gene,v_gene,abundance,CDR3aa,CDR3nt
TRBJ2-5,TRBD2,TRBV7-8,NA,CASSLLAGARETQYF,TGTGCCAGCAGCCTGCTAGCGGGGGCCCGAGAGACCCAGTACTTC
TRBJ2-6,NA,TRBV7-9,NA,CASSEPTPGANVLTF,TGTGCCAGCAGTGAACCTACTCCTGGGGCCAACGTCCTGACTTTC
TRBJ1-1,TRBD1,TRBV18,once,CASSAIRGRTEAFF,TGTGCCAGCTCAGCCATCAGGGGGCGCACTGAAGCTTTCTTT
TRBJ2-7,TRBD1,TRBV10-3,NA,CAIGTGVSYEQYF,TGTGCCATTGGGACAGGGGTTTCCTACGAGCAGTACTTC
TRBJ2-7,NA,TRBV2,few,CASSEAEAYLGSSSYEQYF,TGTGCCAGCAGTGAAGCAGAGGCCTACCTAGGGTCAAGCTCCTACGAGCAGTACTTC
TRBJ2-1,TRBD1,TRBV7-3,once,CASSAWDRGSNEQFF,TGTGCCAGCAGCGCCTGGGACAGGGGTTCGAATGAGCAGTTCTTC
TRBJ1-4,TRBD1,TRBV11-2,NA,CASSQGGEKLFF,TGTGCCAGCAGCCAGGGGGGTGAAAAACTGTTTTTT
TRBJ2-1,NA,TRBV7-8,NA,CASSLLHGDHSYNEQFF,TGTGCCAGCAGCTTACTTCATGGGGACCATTCCTACAATGAGCAGTTCTTC
TRBJ1-2,NA,TRBV11-2,few,CASSLGQSSGYTF,TGTGCCAGCAGCTTAGGACAGTCGAGTGGCTACACCTTC
TRBJ2-7,NA,TRBV5-5,NA,CASSFLDSKQYF,TGTGCCAGCAGCTTCCTGGACAGTAAGCAGTACTTC
TRBJ1-4,TRBD1,TRBV18,NA,CASSNPTGVDEKLFF,TGTGCCAGCTCAAATCCGACAGGGGTTGATGAAAAACTGTTTTTT
TRBJ2-7,TRBD2,TRBV7-9,NA,CASSLTGGEQYF,TGTGCCAGCAGCTTAACGGGGGGGGAGCAGTACTTC
TRBJ2-7,NA,TRBV28,NA,CASSLDQRLYEQYF,TGTGCCAGCAGCCTTGACCAACGGCTCTACGAGCAGTACTTC
TRBJ1-4,NA,TRBV7-9,NA,CASSLGWGQRGTDNEKLFF,TGTGCCAGCAGCTTAGGATGGGGACAAAGGGGGACGGATAATGAAAAACTGTTTTTT
TRBJ2-7,NA,TRBV5-1,NA,CASSPGTGSYEQYF,TGCGCCAGCAGCCCCGGGACTGGCTCCTACGAGCAGTACTTC
TRBJ2-3,TRBD2,TRBV10-1,NA,CASSGDYTDTQYF,TGCGCCAGCAGTGGGGACTACACAGATACGCAGTATTTT
TRBJ2-7,NA,TRBV25-1,NA,CASSDGRYEQYF,TGTGCCAGCAGTGATGGACGTTACGAGCAGTACTTC
TRBJ2-3,TRBD2,TRBV6-1,NA,CASSEWREGLADTQYF,TGTGCCAGCAGTGAATGGCGGGAGGGTTTGGCAGATACGCAGTATTTT
TRBJ2-5,NA,TRBV27,NA,CASSFTIQETQYF,TGTGCCAGCAGTTTCACAATTCAAGAGACCCAGTACTTC
TRBJ1-5,NA,TRBV18,few,CASSPLDGNQPQHF,TGTGCCAGCTCACCTTTAGACGGAAATCAGCCCCAGCATTTT
TRBJ2-5,TRBD1,TRBV29-1,NA,CSVEVGGAETQYF,TGCAGCGTTGAGGTAGGGGGCGCAGAGACCCAGTACTTC
TRBJ2-7,NA,TRBV5-6,NA,CASSLEGWGDYEQYF,TGTGCCAGCAGCTTAGAAGGGTGGGGGGATTACGAGCAGTACTTC
TRBJ2-7,TRBD1,TRBV9,NA,CASSVSGTGRDEQYF,TGTGCCAGCAGCGTCTCCGGGACAGGGAGAGACGAGCAGTACTTC
TRBJ2-5,NA,TRBV5-5,NA,CASSSAKGIETQYF,TGTGCCAGCAGCTCGGCGAAGGGGATCGAGACCCAGTACTTC
TRBJ2-5,TRBD2,TRBV5-1,NA,CASSSYGLAGGTQYF,TGCGCCAGCAGCTCATACGGACTAGCGGGGGGGACCCAGTACTTC
TRBJ1-2,NA,TRBV28,NA,CASSVGTLGYTF,TGTGCCAGCAGCGTAGGGACCCTCGGCTACACCTTC
TRBJ2-2,NA,TRBV7-6,NA,CASSLQVSTGELFF,TGTGCCAGCAGCCTCCAGGTTTCCACCGGGGAGCTGTTTTTT
TRBJ2-3,NA,TRBV6-1,NA,CASSDWAGEQYF,TGTGCCAGCAGTGATTGGGCAGGAGAGCAGTATTTT
TRBJ1-1,NA,TRBV9,NA,CASSRRGARTEAFF,TGTGCCAGCAGCCGCCGGGGGGCGCGAACTGAAGCTTTCTTT
TRBJ2-7,TRBD1,TRBV7-9,once,CASSTTGATMEYF,TGTGCCAGCAGCACGACAGGGGCTACAATGGAATACTTC
TRBJ2-5,NA,TRBV11-2,NA,CASSSEWVQETQYF,TGTGCCAGCAGCTCTGAATGGGTACAAGAGACCCAGTACTTC
TRBJ2-2,NA,TRBV5-4,NA,CATTPGGRNTGELFF,TGTGCCACCACACCCGGGGGTCGGAACACCGGGGAGCTGTTTTTT
TRBJ2-2,NA,TRBV27,NA,CASSVQGWKLFF,TGTGCCAGCAGTGTGCAGGGGTGGAAGCTGTTTTTT
TRBJ1-1,NA,TRBV5-5,NA,CASSSQMLNTEAFF,TGTGCCAGCAGCTCACAGATGTTGAACACTGAAGCTTTCTTT
TRBJ2-5,NA,TRBV20-1,once,CSARGRETQYF,TGCAGTGCCCGAGGCCGGGAGACCCAGTACTTC
TRBJ1-2,TRBD1,TRBV6-6,few,CASSPGQAYGYTF,TGTGCCAGCAGCCCAGGACAGGCCTATGGCTACACCTTC
TRBJ1-1,NA,TRBV29-1,NA,CSAYEDPEAFF,TGCAGCGCCTATGAAGACCCTGAAGCTTTCTTT
TRBJ2-1,NA,TRBV11-2,NA,CASSSGGQAYEQFF,TGTGCCAGCAGCTCGGGGGGACAGGCCTATGAGCAGTTCTTC
TRBJ2-4,TRBD2,TRBV4-3,NA,CASSRGLAGGVGTKNIQYF,TGCGCCAGCAGCCGAGGACTAGCGGGAGGAGTTGGAACCAAAAACATTCAGTACTTC
TRBJ1-5,NA,TRBV5-1,NA,CASSLGGASNQPQHF,TGCGCCAGCAGCCTTGGGGGGGCGAGCAATCAGCCCCAGCATTTT
TRBJ2-1,TRBD1,TRBV28,NA,CASSPTGTGMVLEQFF,TGTGCCAGCAGCCCGACCGGGACAGGGATGGTCCTGGAGCAGTTCTTC
TRBJ2-2,TRBD1,TRBV30,once,CAWSVWDRFTGELFF,TGTGCCTGGAGTGTTTGGGACAGGTTCACCGGGGAGCTGTTTTTT
TRBJ1-1,TRBD1,TRBV6-1,NA,CASSEPDRGRAEAFF,TGTGCCAGCAGTGAACCGGACAGGGGACGGGCTGAAGCTTTCTTT
TRBJ2-1,NA,TRBV29-1,NA,CSVSGSSSYNEQFF,TGCAGCGTCTCCGGCAGTAGCTCCTACAATGAGCAGTTCTTC
TRBJ2-7,TRBD2,TRBV7-2,NA,CASSAASGGAWEQYF,TGTGCCAGCAGCGCCGCTAGCGGGGGGGCTTGGGAGCAGTACTTC
TRBJ1-1,NA,TRBV15,NA,CATSRDEGLLGPMNTEAFF,TGTGCCACCAGCAGAGATGAGGGCCTACTGGGGCCCATGAACACTGAAGCTTTCTTT
TRBJ2-5,TRBD1,TRBV9,NA,CASSAQGAGETQYF,TGTGCCAGCAGCGCACAGGGGGCTGGAGAGACCCAGTACTTC
TRBJ1-5,NA,TRBV27,NA,CASSLFAFPANQPQHF,TGTGCCAGCAGTTTATTCGCGTTTCCGGCTAATCAGCCCCAGCATTTT
TRBJ2-2,NA,TRBV9,NA,CASSARSPEPGELFF,TGTGCCAGCAGCGCTCGAAGCCCGGAACCCGGGGAGCTGTTTTTT
TRBJ2-3,NA,TRBV7-9,NA,CASSPPGRGVDTQYF,TGTGCCAGCAGCCCCCCCGGGCGGGGAGTCGATACGCAGTATTTT
TRBJ2-1,NA,TRBV5-4,NA,CASSPRDRGYNEQFF,TGTGCCAGCAGCCCTCGGGACCGGGGCTACAATGAGCAGTTCTTC
TRBJ1-5,TRBD1,TRBV19,few,CASKRGKRTGSNQPQHF,TGTGCCAGTAAACGGGGGAAGAGGACAGGGTCCAATCAGCCCCAGCATTTT
TRBJ1-2,NA,TRBV19,NA,CASSFPGLPYGYTF,TGTGCCAGTAGTTTCCCGGGACTTCCCTATGGCTACACCTTC
TRBJ1-1,NA,TRBV14,NA,CASSQGWTEAFF,TGTGCCAGCAGCCAAGGGTGGACTGAAGCTTTCTTT